This entry lists 18 T cell receptor beta chains sequenced from one sample in a study of T cell responses to AZD1222 COVID-19 vaccine. Some clones are missing from TCRdb's copy, which holds only in-frame ones; the method was immunoSEQ multiplex PCR. This sample has some 200,000 clones; about 89% occur once, and the top ten carry 3.4%. Sample: peripheral blood, taken 28 days after the second AZD1222 dose. These receptors were collected from an adult who received the AZD1222 COVID-19 vaccine.

The chain carries TRBV7-9 and TRBJ2-1; unclear D gene. The CDR3 has 16 amino acids. Germline-derived CDR1 and CDR2 are SEHNR and FQNEAQ (reference sequence). V lost 1 base to trimming and J lost 4 bases, with 14 bases between them. CDR3 protein: CASSLGLSWPYNEQFF. The CDR3 DNA reads as TGTGCCAGCAGCTTAGGTCTAAGTTGGCCTTACAATGAGCAGTTCTTC.

The chain uses TRBV5-8 and TRBJ1-3; D not certain. CDR3 length: 15 residues. CDR1 and CDR2 from the germline V gene are SGHTS and YDEGEE. With 1 base removed from V and 0 bases from J, the gap between germline ends came to 8 bases. CDR3 sequence (DNA): TGTGCCAGCAGCTTGATGATTCCCTCTGGAAACACCATATATTTT. Residues: CASSLMIPSGNTIYF.

This clone appeared a few times. The rearrangement links TRBV10-3 to TRBJ1-2; perhaps TRBD1 as D (6 bases). V gave up 2 bases and J gave up 6 bases, with 22 bases separating them. The CDR3 consists of 17 residues. Per the germline V gene, CDR1 is ENHRY and CDR2 is SYGVKD. This CDR3 reads CAISENLWVRGDNGYTF. CDR3 nucleotides: TGTGCCATCAGTGAGAATTTGTGGGTACGGGGGGACAATGGCTACACCTTC.

The rearrangement joins TRBV7-3 to TRBJ2-7; a weak D match, TRBD1 (6 bases). The length of the CDR3 is 13 residues. The germline gives CDR1 SGHTA, CDR2 FQGTGA. Trimming left V 4 bases short and J 7 bases short, with 14 bases between. This CDR3 reads CASSYRQAGEQYF. DNA of the CDR3: TGTGCCAGCAGCTACCGACAGGCTGGGGAGCAGTACTTC.

The gene calls are TRBV19 and TRBJ2-7; 9 positions match TRBD1. J lost 0 bases, V lost 6 bases, and 6 bases had no gene match. The CDR3 runs 15 residues. The germline V gene encodes CDR1 LNHDA and CDR2 SQIVND (reference sequence). The CDR3 region is CASSTGGAGSYEQYF. Here the CDR3 DNA reads TGTGCCAGTAGCACAGGGGGCGCGGGCTCCTACGAGCAGTACTTC.

CDR3 residues: CASSLFPGVTYEQYF. Written as DNA, the CDR3 is TGTGCCAGCAGCTTATTTCCCGGAGTAACCTACGAGCAGTACTTC. This chain uses TRBV7-2 with TRBJ2-7; D gene ambiguous. The CDR3 consists of 15 residues. The germline V gene has CDR1 SGHTA and CDR2 FQGNSA. Trimming shortened V by 2 bases and J by 2 bases, and 13 bases separated the two germline ends.

The chain links TRBV4-3 to TRBJ2-7, with 8 nucleotides matching TRBD1. This CDR3 has 14 residues. Germline V gene sequence: CDR1 LGHNA, CDR2 YSLEER. V lost 1 base and J lost 5; bases outside the gene matches: 4. As DNA, the CDR3 is TGCGCCAGCAGCCAAGGGACAGGGCCCAACGAGCAGTACTTC. This encodes CASSQGTGPNEQYF.

The chain joins TRBV28 to TRBJ2-2; D not resolved. Germline lookup yields CDR1 MDHEN and CDR2 SYDVKM. The CDR3 loop spans 12 amino acids. Trimming removed 1 base at V and 7 bases at J, with 4 bases between. CDR3 protein: CASSLFDGELFF. For the CDR3, the DNA is TGTGCCAGCAGTTTATTCGACGGGGAGCTGTTTTTT.

This sequence joins TRBV5-5 and TRBJ1-1; D not certain. The CDR3 sequence is 12 residues long. Deletions cut 4 bases from V and 10 bases from J, with 14 bases between. CDR1 is SGHKS and CDR2 is YYEKEE in the germline V gene (reference sequence). The CDR3 loop is CASSVDPGGAFF. The DNA for the CDR3 is TGTGCCAGCAGCGTCGACCCCGGAGGAGCTTTCTTT.

Of note for this clone: The sample holds other DNA sequences that translate to the same CDR3. This chain uses TRBV7-2 with TRBJ2-7; 7 bases fit TRBD2. Unmatched junction bases numbered 3, after V lost 1 base and J lost 3 bases. This CDR3 is 14 amino acids long. Looked up from germline, CDR1 is SGHTA and CDR2 is FQGNSA. The CDR3 region has the DNA TGTGCCAGCAGCTTAGGGCGGGGGAGCTACGAGCAGTACTTC. It is translated as CASSLGRGSYEQYF.

This clone was recorded only once. The chain has TRBV24-1 and TRBJ2-1; D is perhaps TRBD1 (5 bases). V gave up 8 bases and J gave up 9 bases, with 16 bases separating them. The germline V gene encodes CDR1 KGHDR and CDR2 SFDVKD. The CDR3 totals 13 residues. The CDR3, as DNA: TGTGCCACCAAGGATTCAGGGTACGGTGAGCAGTTCTTC. It is translated as CATKDSGYGEQFF.

This chain connects TRBV3-1 (or the pseudogene TRBV3-2) to TRBJ1-5, with D perhaps TRBD1 (6 bases). Trimming cost V 4 bases and J 4 bases, with 11 bases left between them. Per germline, CDR1 LGHDT and CDR2 YNNKEL (reference sequence). The CDR3 runs 14 residues. Written as DNA, the CDR3 is TGTGCCAGCAGCCTAAGACAGGCGAATCAGCCCCAGCATTTT. It specifies CASSLRQANQPQHF.

The rearrangement uses TRBV6-4 and TRBJ2-1, with 10 nucleotides matching TRBD1. The CDR3 contains 15 residues. The ends lost 5 bases at V and 7 bases at J; junction bases unmatched: 8. Germline assignment: CDR1 MRHNA and CDR2 SNTAGT. Here the CDR3 reads CASSPGQGEVNEQFF. The CDR3 DNA reads as TGTGCCAGCAGTCCCGGACAGGGGGAGGTGAATGAGCAGTTCTTC.

This chain links TRBV9 with TRBJ1-2; D ambiguous. The germline gives CDR1 SGDLS, CDR2 YYNGEE. Trimming shortened V by 7 bases and J by 0 bases, and 7 bases separated the two germline ends. The length of the CDR3 is 12 residues. CDR3 residues: CASRGSNYGYTF. The CDR3 DNA is TGTGCCAGCCGTGGGTCTAACTATGGCTACACCTTC.

CDR3 residues: CASSLSKNTEAFF. The CDR3 coding sequence is TGTGCCAGCAGTTTGTCCAAGAACACTGAAGCTTTCTTT. This chain joins TRBV12-3 or TRBV12-4 and TRBJ1-1, with no clear D. Trimming took 3 bases from V and 1 from J, leaving 6 bases between them. The CDR3 totals 13 residues.

The genes are TRBV28 and TRBJ2-3; 7 bases match TRBD2. Germline CDR1 is MDHEN and CDR2 is SYDVKM. The ends lost 7 bases at V and 2 bases at J; junction bases unmatched: 9. The CDR3 runs to 15 residues. The CDR3 DNA is TGTGCCAGCAATGGCGGGGGAGGGCTCACAGATACGCAGTATTTT. Its protein product is CASNGGGGLTDTQYF.

The chain carries TRBV24-1 and TRBJ2-1; possibly TRBD1 for D (6 bases). Trimming took off 3 bases at V and 4 bases at J, with 15 bases between the two ends. Germline V gene data show CDR1 as KGHDR and CDR2 as SFDVKD. This CDR3 has 16 amino acids. The CDR3 DNA is TGTGCCACCAGTGATACAGGGACGAGGTTGTACAATGAGCAGTTCTTC. Residues: CATSDTGTRLYNEQFF.

The V gene is TRBV28, the J gene TRBJ2-5, with D uncertain. CDR3 length: 11 amino acids. V was clipped by 7 bases and J by 3 bases, with 6 bases between them. Germline CDR1 is MDHEN and CDR2 is SYDVKM. In nucleotides, the CDR3 is TGTGCCAGCAAAATTGAAGAGACCCAGTACTTC. It encodes CASKIEETQYF.